This TCR beta chain was profiled in a study of control samples from healthy donors and cancer patients. Generated by immunoSEQ multiplex PCR, the TCRdb table keeps only in-frame clones and is missing some. The sample has about 250,000 clones, over 75% seen once. The ends lost 4 bases at V and 2 bases at J; junction bases unmatched: 7. The V gene's germline CDR1 is MNHEY and CDR2 SMNVEV (reference sequence). The CDR3 loop spans 17 amino acids. The chain employs TRBV27 and TRBJ2-1; 11 bases are a match to TRBD2. Material: PBMCs. The sequence came from a woman aged 55-75 years with lung cancer. Here the CDR3 DNA reads TGTGCCAGCAGTTCGGGACTAGCGGCAGCGACCTACAATGAGCAGTTCTTC. This sequence encodes CASSSGLAAATYNEQFF.